This record looks at one T cell receptor beta chain sequence and its context. Its antigen is undetermined. This sample was included in a study of T cell repertoires in aging, cancer and after chemotherapy. Findings and caveats of the study: Healthy donors lost TCR diversity with age mainly through richness, cancer patients through richness and evenness.

A mixed TRB-A/B primer pool amplified rearranged TRB by multiplex touch-down PCR. TCRdb recomputed calls from the multiplex PCR reads with MiXCR, one row per CDR3 protein. The table includes thousands of distinct CDR3 sequences, 20% to 30% detected once. CDR3 length: 14 amino acids. Unmatched junction bases numbered 5, after V lost 4 bases and J lost 6 bases. Germline V gene lookup returns CDR1 SGHRS and CDR2 YFSETQ. Peripheral blood genomic DNA, not sorted cells or RNA, was the template. The clonotype comes from a human donor with a blood cancer. Sample: blood. The chain has TRBV5-1 and TRBJ1-1, with 11 bases identical to TRBD1. The CDR3 sequence is CASSLWTGGSEAFF. The CDR3 region has the DNA TGCGCCAGCAGCCTATGGACAGGGGGCTCTGAAGCTTTCTTT.